This T cell receptor (beta chain) was sequenced in a study of long-term antiretroviral therapy in people with HIV. The CDR3 runs to 16 residues. Per germline, CDR1 MNHNS and CDR2 SASEGT. Trimming took off 1 base at V and 4 bases at J, with 17 bases between the two ends. The run of the v3.0 immunoSEQ assay was at survey level. Sequencing aimed at roughly 35,000-55,000 T-cell genomes per sample. Assay used: immunoSEQ multiplex PCR; TCRdb lists only in-frame clones, some missing. Among roughly 20,000 clones listed, 65% to 80% were seen once. Concerning this clone: Its antigen is undetermined.

The study, taken as a whole, reports: An increase in diversity followed ART, yet levels stayed below transplant donor controls. In HIV, the repertoires covered a tighter span of CDR3 lengths than in controls.

The source was unsorted PBMCs, collected 0.5 years before starting antiretroviral therapy. This chain connects TRBV6-1 to TRBJ2-7; the D gene is possibly TRBD2 (5 bases). This sequence was found in a man between 18 and 29 years old with HIV. This CDR3 reads CASSEDVRGRLYEQYF. CDR3 nucleotides: TGTGCCAGCAGTGAAGATGTCCGAGGGCGACTATACGAGCAGTACTTC.